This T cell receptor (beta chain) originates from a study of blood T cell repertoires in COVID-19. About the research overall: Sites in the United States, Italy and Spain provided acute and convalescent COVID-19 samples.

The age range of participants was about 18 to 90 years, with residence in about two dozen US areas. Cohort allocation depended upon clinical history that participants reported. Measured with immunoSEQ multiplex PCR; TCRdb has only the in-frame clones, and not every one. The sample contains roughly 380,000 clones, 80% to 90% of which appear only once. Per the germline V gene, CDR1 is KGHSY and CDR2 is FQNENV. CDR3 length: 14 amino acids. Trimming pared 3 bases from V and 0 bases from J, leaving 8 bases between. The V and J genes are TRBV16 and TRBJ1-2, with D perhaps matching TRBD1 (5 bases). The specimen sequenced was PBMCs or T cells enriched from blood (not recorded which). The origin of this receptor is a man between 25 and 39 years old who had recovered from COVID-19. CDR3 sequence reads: CASSQTASNYGYTF. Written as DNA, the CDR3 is TGTGCCAGCAGCCAGACAGCTTCTAACTATGGCTACACCTTC. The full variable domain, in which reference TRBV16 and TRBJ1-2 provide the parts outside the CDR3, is GEEVAQTPKHLVRGEGQKAKLYCAPIKGHSYVFWYQQVLKNEFKFLISFQNENVFDETGMPKERFSAKCLPNSPCSLEIQATKLEDSAVYFCASSQTASNYGYTFGSGTRLTVV.